This TCR beta chain appears in the sequencing data of a study of T-cell memory formation after mild COVID-19. Study-wide background: Each donor largely had its own TCR clusters. Study-wide results and limits: Clones shrinking from day 15 to 85 showed even CD4/CD8 mixes; later expanders tilted CD4+. Pre-infection memory already had some responding clones, implying cross-reactive memory joined.

A single record per CDR3 protein comes from TCRdb applying MiXCR to the 5' RACE reads. This table holds almost 550,000 distinct CDR3 sequences, about a fifth found once. This clonotype was recorded at least ten times. The antigen is unknown. Sequencing was done on a sample of PBMCs or a T cell subset sorted from them (not recorded which). This receptor was identified in an adult woman who had mild COVID-19 (a few samples of this study predate the infection). Cell type and time point are not known.

In DNA, the CDR3 is TGTGCCATTGGGGGGGTCACATACTCTGGGGCCAACGTCCTGACTTTC. Protein product: CAIGGVTYSGANVLTF. The chain uses TRBV30 and TRBJ2-6, with 7 bases lining up with TRBD2. The CDR3 runs 16 residues. CDR1 is GTSNPN and CDR2 is SVGIG in the germline V gene (reference sequence). The J segment lost 0 bases and the V segment lost 8 bases, leaving 10 bases of the junction unmatched.